The 26 T cell receptor beta chains below were found in one sample sequenced in a study of OX40 agonist ivuxolimab in advanced cancers. The method behind the library was the immunoSEQ multiplex PCR assay. In TCRdb, the immuneACCESS table is reduced to in-frame sequences with V and J assigned. These tables do not hold every clone; where another copy was compared, an unresolved V gene accounts for under half, and the others remain unexplained. The sample table lists 60,000 or so clones, around 84% of them with a count of one. About 1% of the sample lies in the top ten. The sample in question was CD4+ or CD8+ T cells sorted from blood, obtained in a trial of the OX40 agonist ivuxolimab. These TCRs come from an adult with an advanced solid tumor such as melanoma, head and neck, liver or kidney cancer.

This chain connects TRBV2 to TRBJ1-2, with D tentatively TRBD1 (6 bases). Trimming pared 5 bases from V and 3 bases from J, leaving 16 bases between. The CDR3 consists of 15 residues. The germline CDR1 and CDR2 sequences are SNHLY and FYNNEI. The CDR3: CASSSTGLPHYGYTF. The CDR3 coding sequence is TGTGCCAGCAGTAGTACAGGGCTCCCACACTATGGCTACACCTTC. Looking up the rest from reference TRBV2 and TRBJ1-2 gives the full variable domain: EPEVTQTPSHQVTQMGQEVILRCVPISNHLYFYWYRQILGQKVEFLVSFYNNEISEKSEIFDDQFSVERPDGSNFTLKIRSTKLEDSAMYFCASSSTGLPHYGYTFGSGTRLTVV.

The CDR3 DNA reads TGTGCCAGCTCACCCGTGCCGGGGGGGTCCACAGATACGCAGTATTTT. Protein product: CASSPVPGGSTDTQYF. The V gene is TRBV18, the J gene TRBJ2-3; 8 bases are a match to TRBD2. Germline loops: CDR1 KGHSH, CDR2 LQKENI. CDR3 size: 16 residues. The V segment lost 3 bases and the J segment 2 bases; nucleotides outside the gene matches: 7.

The chain couples TRBV10-3 to TRBJ1-1; D not resolved. Germline assignment: CDR1 ENHRY and CDR2 SYGVKD. The length of the CDR3 is 15 residues. The ends were cut back, 0 bases at V and 4 bases at J, with 12 bases in the middle. CDR3 residues: CAISESEGSGTEAFF. In DNA, the CDR3 is TGTGCCATCAGTGAGTCAGAGGGCAGTGGCACTGAAGCTTTCTTT.

The chain combines TRBV7-2 with TRBJ1-2; D is undetermined. V was shortened by 5 bases and J by 1 base, with 20 bases between the two germline ends. The germline gives CDR1 SGHTA, CDR2 FQGNSA. The CDR3 is made up of 17 amino acids. The chain's CDR3 is CASSLRAASTLNYGYTF. Here the CDR3 DNA reads TGTGCCAGCAGCCTACGGGCCGCCAGCACCCTTAACTATGGCTACACCTTC.

The chain uses TRBV18 and TRBJ2-2; 7 nucleotides match TRBD1. CDR1 KGHSH and CDR2 LQKENI come from the germline V gene. V shed 5 bases, J shed 2 bases, and the junction held 5 bases outside the gene matches. CDR3 size: 15 residues. CDR3 protein: CASSAGQANTGELFF. Here the CDR3 DNA reads TGTGCCAGCTCAGCCGGACAGGCAAACACCGGGGAGCTGTTTTTT.

This chain links TRBV6-5 with TRBJ1-2; maybe TRBD1 (6 bases). CDR1 and CDR2 (germline): MNHEY, SVGAGI. This CDR3 is 14 amino acids long. The germline V and J ends were trimmed by 5 bases and 6 bases, with 16 bases remaining between them. CDR3 residues: CASSPVWDNDGYTF. In nucleotides, the CDR3 is TGTGCCAGCAGTCCGGTGTGGGACAATGATGGCTACACCTTC.

This clone turned up a few times. The rearrangement uses TRBV19 and TRBJ1-5; possibly TRBD1 for D (6 bases). There are 16 residues in the CDR3. Germline V gene lookup returns CDR1 LNHDA and CDR2 SQIVND (reference sequence). Trimming stripped 7 bases from V and 0 bases from J, with 16 bases between. In DNA form, the CDR3 reads TGTGCCAGTACTCGCCGCGGGGACACTAGCAATCAGCCCCAGCATTTT. Translation: CASTRRGDTSNQPQHF.

Only a few counts were recorded for this clone. In DNA form, the CDR3 reads TGTGCCAGCTCTCCAGCGGCGACAGGGAATGAAAAACTGTTTTTT. It codes for CASSPAATGNEKLFF. V is TRBV18 and J is TRBJ1-4; 7 bases are a match to TRBD1. The V gene end was trimmed by 6 bases and the J gene end by 5 bases; junction bases not matched to a gene: 9. CDR3 length: 15 amino acids. Germline CDR1 and CDR2: KGHSH and LQKENI. Full variable domain (outside the CDR3, taken from reference TRBV18 and TRBJ1-4): NAGVMQNPRHLVRRRGQEARLRCSPMKGHSHVYWYRQLPEEGLKFMVYLQKENIIDESGMPKERFSAEFPKEGPSILRIQQVVRGDSAAYFCASSPAATGNEKLFFGSGTQLSVL.

As regards this clone: The junction differs from germline at one of its ends, possibly a read error. V and J are TRBV14 and TRBJ1-1; a weak D match, TRBD1 (5 bases). There are 12 residues in the CDR3. Germline V gene sequence: CDR1 SGHDN, CDR2 FVKESK. The CDR3 nucleotides are TGTGCCAGCAGCCTTCTCGGGGGATCCTGCTGGTTT. This codes for CASSLLGGSCWF. Full variable domain (rest looked up from reference TRBV14 and TRBJ1-1): EAGVTQFPSHSVIEKGQTVTLRCDPISGHDNLYWYRRVMGKEIKFLLHFVKESKQDESGMPNNRFLAERTGGTYSTLKVQPAELEDSGVYFCASSLLGGSCWFGQGTRLTVV.

Judged by abundance, this clone is medium-sized (0.01 to 0.1%). The chain couples TRBV19 to TRBJ1-1; tentative D call: TRBD1 (6 bases). CDR3 length: 14 amino acids. Trimming left V 3 bases short and J 1 base short, with 9 bases between. CDR1 LNHDA and CDR2 SQIVND come from the germline V gene (reference sequence). Here the CDR3 reads CASSIDRRNTEAFF. For the CDR3, the DNA is TGTGCCAGTAGTATCGACAGGCGGAACACTGAAGCTTTCTTT.

The chain couples TRBV7-2 to TRBJ1-1; weak D call: TRBD1 (5 bases). This CDR3 spans 16 amino acids. V was pared by 1 base and J by 1 base, with 13 bases between. Germline V lookup: CDR1 SGHTA, CDR2 FQGNSA. CDR3 in amino acids: CASSLGQGRSNTEAFF. In DNA, the CDR3 is TGTGCCAGCAGCTTAGGCCAGGGAAGGTCGAACACTGAAGCTTTCTTT.

The chain carries TRBV7-9 and TRBJ2-1; TRBD1 matches 10 bases. J gave up 4 bases and V 5 bases, and 5 bases lay outside the gene matches. Germline V CDR1 and CDR2: SEHNR, FQNEAQ (reference sequence). The CDR3 loop spans 15 amino acids. CDR3 region: CASSPGQGQYNEQFF. The CDR3 DNA is TGTGCCAGCAGCCCGGGACAGGGGCAATACAATGAGCAGTTCTTC.

The chain carries TRBV18 and TRBJ2-5, with no clear D. Trimming removed 3 bases from V and 1 base from J, with 3 bases in between. The CDR3 runs to 12 residues. Germline values: CDR1 KGHSH, CDR2 LQKENI. CDR3 protein: CASSPSQETQYF. CDR3 coding DNA: TGTGCCAGCTCACCTTCCCAAGAGACCCAGTACTTC.

In its sample, this clone was seen a few times. The chain is built from TRBV10-2 and TRBJ2-5, with 12 bases identical to TRBD1. This CDR3 is 15 amino acids long. V was clipped by 6 bases and J by 5 bases; unmatched bases: 7. In germline, CDR1 is WSHSY, CDR2 SAAADI. The CDR3 spells CASRPGTGGAETQYF. The CDR3 DNA sequence: TGCGCCAGCAGGCCCGGGACAGGGGGCGCTGAGACCCAGTACTTC.

This chain links TRBV27 with TRBJ1-4, with TRBD1 matching over 7 bases. Germline CDR1 reads MNHEY; CDR2 reads SMNVEV (reference sequence). The CDR3 contains 13 residues. Trimming removed 3 bases from V and 7 bases from J; junction bases left unmatched: 2. CDR3 coding DNA: TGTGCCAGCAGTTTTAACAGGGGTGAAAAACTGTTTTTT. Translation: CASSFNRGEKLFF. The whole variable domain, remainder taken from reference TRBV27 and TRBJ1-4, is EAQVTQNPRYLITVTGKKLTVTCSQNMNHEYMSWYRQDPGLGLRQIYYSMNVEVTDKGDVPEGYKVSRKEKRNFPLILESPSPNQTSLYFCASSFNRGEKLFFGSGTQLSVL.

This chain uses TRBV9 with TRBJ2-1; perhaps TRBD2 as D (5 bases). CDR1 SGDLS and CDR2 YYNGEE come from the germline V gene. V lost 3 bases and J 9 bases, leaving 16 bases between the germline ends. The CDR3 spans 14 residues. CDR3 DNA sequence: TGTGCCAGCAGCGGGCCCGGACGGGGAATTGAGCAGTTCTTC. It codes for CASSGPGRGIEQFF.

The chain uses TRBV30 and TRBJ2-1, with D tentatively TRBD1 or TRBD2 (6 bases each). The germline gives CDR1 GTSNPN, CDR2 SVGIG (reference sequence). CDR3 length: 13 amino acids. The V end lost 7 bases, the J end lost 7 bases, and 17 bases lay between the germline ends. The CDR3 region is CALQGRELNEQFF. The CDR3 DNA is TGTGCCTTACAGGGCCGGGAGTTGAATGAGCAGTTCTTC.

This chain uses TRBV18 with TRBJ1-1; no definite D call. The V gene's germline CDR1 is KGHSH and CDR2 LQKENI. CDR3 length: 13 amino acids. V was clipped by 0 bases and J by 2 bases, with 4 bases between them. CDR3 sequence: CASSPPSNTEAFF. The CDR3 DNA reads TGTGCCAGCTCACCACCGAGCAACACTGAAGCTTTCTTT.

The rearrangement uses TRBV18 and TRBJ2-3; TRBD2 might be the D (6 bases). The CDR3 runs 17 residues. Trimming took 1 base from V and 6 from J, leaving 20 bases between them. Germline CDR1 is KGHSH and CDR2 is LQKENI. CDR3 bases: TGTGCCAGCTCACCACTACTAAGGCGGGGCACACTTGATACGCAGTATTTT. This encodes CASSPLLRRGTLDTQYF.

The DNA for the CDR3 is TGTGCCAGCAGCACTGACAGGGGGGGCGAAAAACTGTTTTTT. It codes for CASSTDRGGEKLFF. The chain is built from TRBV7-9 and TRBJ1-4; 9 bases are a match to TRBD1. Germline values: CDR1 SEHNR, CDR2 FQNEAQ (reference sequence). This CDR3 comprises 14 residues. Trimming cost V 5 bases and J 8 bases; bases outside gene matches: 6. Using reference TRBV7-9 and TRBJ1-4 for the parts outside the CDR3, the full variable domain is DTGVSQNPRHKITKRGQNVTFRCDPISEHNRLYWYRQTLGQGPEFLTYFQNEAQLEKSRLLSDRFSAERPKGSFSTLEIQRTEQGDSAMYLCASSTDRGGEKLFFGSGTQLSVL.

V usage is TRBV5-1 and J usage is TRBJ1-6; D remains ambiguous. The CDR3 covers 17 residues. The ends were cut back, 5 bases at V and 1 base at J, with 16 bases in the middle. Germline values: CDR1 SGHRS, CDR2 YFSETQ. CDR3: CASRNGSPNSYNSPLHF. CDR3 bases: TGCGCCAGCAGGAATGGATCCCCAAATTCCTATAATTCACCCCTCCACTTT.

J is TRBJ2-7 and V is TRBV4-2; 7 nucleotides align to TRBD1. The length of the CDR3 is 13 residues. V lost 1 base to trimming and J lost 6 bases; unmatched junction nucleotides: 3. Germline V CDR1 and CDR2: LGHNA, YNFKEQ. CDR3 in DNA: TGTGCCAGCAGCCAAGTAGGGGGCCGCGAGCAGTACTTC. It translates to CASSQVGGREQYF.

The table lists this clone with a count of one. The chain has TRBV5-1 and TRBJ2-5; D might be TRBD1 (6 bases). With 0 bases removed from V and 3 bases from J, the gap between germline ends came to 9 bases. The germline V gene has CDR1 SGHRS and CDR2 YFSETQ. The CDR3 length is 14 residues. CDR3 sequence (DNA): TGCGCCAGCAGCTTGGGGGCAGGGGAAGAGACCCAGTACTTC. Its translation: CASSLGAGEETQYF.

The chain has TRBV7-9 and TRBJ2-1, with D hard to call. This CDR3 region has 15 residues. The V end was cut by 1 base, the J end by 2 bases, with 9 bases between. Germline V gene sequence: CDR1 SEHNR, CDR2 FQNEAQ (reference sequence). DNA of the CDR3: TGTGCCAGCAGCTTAGTCGGCACTGCCTACAATGAGCAGTTCTTC. It is translated as CASSLVGTAYNEQFF.

This sequence joins TRBV5-4 and TRBJ2-5; 11 bases map to TRBD1. J was trimmed by 4 bases and V by 4 bases; bases with no gene match: 9. CDR1 and CDR2 (germline): SGHNT, YYREEE (reference sequence). CDR3 size: 16 residues. CDR3 coding DNA: TGTGCCAGCAGCCAAGATGGGACAGGGGGAGGAGAGACCCAGTACTTC. This translates into CASSQDGTGGGETQYF.

The chain employs TRBV5-1 and TRBJ2-1; D gene uncertain. V lost 0 bases, J lost 9 bases, and 16 bases lay in between. The CDR3 is 15 residues long. Per germline, CDR1 SGHRS and CDR2 YFSETQ. The CDR3 DNA reads TGCGCCAGCAGCTTGGGGTCCAATTTACGTGGTGAGCAGTTCTTC. Its translation: CASSLGSNLRGEQFF.